One and the same sample provided the 6 T cell receptor beta chains below, sequenced in a study of metastatic and nonmetastatic thyroid tumors. Treatment of any kind had been given to no patient before thyroid surgery. TCRdb reprocessed the PCR reads via MiXCR. The sample shows some 20,000 clones, over 20% of them seen only once. The sample taken for sequencing was tumor tissue. These receptors all stem from a male donor with papillary thyroid cancer or a benign thyroid nodule (not recorded which). Some clones in this sample may be carry-over from other donors' samples.

There are many counts of this clone. The V call is TRBV15, the J call TRBJ2-5, with 9 bases lining up with TRBD1. The CDR3 loop spans 16 amino acids. Germline V gives CDR1 LNHNV, CDR2 YYDKDF (reference sequence). Losses at the gene ends were 3 bases for V and 4 bases for J; bases not matched to a gene: 9. The CDR3 protein is CATSRWGQGLRETQYF. CDR3 bases: TGTGCCACCAGCAGGTGGGGACAGGGTCTGAGAGAGACCCAGTACTTC.

This clone was counted many times. The chain employs TRBV4-3 and TRBJ2-4, with 8 positions matching TRBD2. V was pared by 5 bases and J by 8 bases, with 11 bases of the junction left unmatched. The CDR3 contains 15 residues. Germline V lookup: CDR1 LGHNA, CDR2 YSLEER. CDR3 protein: CASSVTGTSWDIQYF. The CDR3 region has the DNA TGCGCCAGCAGCGTCACCGGGACTAGTTGGGACATTCAGTACTTC.

On this clone: The junction differs from germline at one of its ends, possibly a read error. The chain joins TRBV7-2 to TRBJ2-2; unclear D gene. Germline values: CDR1 SGHTA, CDR2 FQGNSA. The CDR3 has 15 residues. The DNA for the CDR3 is TGTGCCTGCAGCTCTCTGCACAGAAACACCGGGGAGCTGTTTTTT. Translating gives CACSSLHRNTGELFF. Full variable domain (rest looked up from reference TRBV7-2 and TRBJ2-2): GAGVSQSPSNKVTEKGKDVELRCDPISGHTALYWYRQSLGQGLEFLIYFQGNSAPDKSGLPSDRFSAERTGGSVSTLTIQRTQQEDSAVYLCACSSLHRNTGELFFGEGSRLTVL.

A remark on this clone: A read error may be the cause here, since a much bigger clone is one base away. The chain couples TRBV5-4 to TRBJ2-3; 7 bases map to TRBD2. Germline V lookup: CDR1 SGHNT, CDR2 YYREEE (reference sequence). This CDR3 region has 16 residues. The CDR3, as DNA: TGTGCCAGCAGCTTGAAATACGGCGGGAGTACAGAGACGCAGTATTTT. Translating gives CASSLKYGGSTETQYF.

This clone was seen many times. The V call is TRBV11-2, the J call TRBJ2-1; possible D gene TRBD2, 6 bases. V lost 5 bases and J 6 bases, leaving 17 bases between the germline ends. Looked up from germline, CDR1 is SGHAT and CDR2 is FQNNGV. This CDR3 has 15 residues. This CDR3 reads CASSQTGVLSNEQFF. DNA of the CDR3: TGTGCCAGCAGCCAAACGGGAGTTTTGTCCAATGAGCAGTTCTTC.

This chain joins TRBV4-3 and TRBJ1-3; no clear D. V lost 0 bases to trimming and J lost 0 bases, with 12 bases between them. The CDR3 has 17 residues. Germline V gene data show CDR1 as LGHNA and CDR2 as YSLEER. CDR3: CASSQDRQVLSGNTIYF. For the CDR3, the DNA is TGCGCCAGCAGCCAAGATCGTCAAGTCCTCTCTGGAAACACCATATATTTT.